The clone carrying this TCR beta chain was counted a few times. The antigen is undetermined. CDR3 length equals 16 residues. The V end lost 1 base, the J end lost 1 base, and 11 bases lay between the germline ends. The germline V gene encodes CDR1 DFQATT and CDR2 SNEGSKA (reference sequence). This sample stems from a study of CD8 T cells in ankylosing spondylitis. Study-level results: From matched ankylosing spondylitis synovial fluid, disease-linked clones were reportedly recovered at significantly enriched levels. A TCR beta motif made of about eight highly homologous variants seemed typical of ankylosing spondylitis blood.

TCRdb processed the 5' RACE reads anew with MiXCR; each CDR3 protein has one entry. The data show about 250,000 distinct CDR3 sequences, with under 20% seen just once and about a third held by the top ten. The gene calls are TRBV20-1 and TRBJ2-6; a possible D gene is TRBD2 (5 bases). Material: blood, either unsorted or a sorted T cell fraction (not recorded which). The clonotype originates from a male donor with ankylosing spondylitis or in good health (not recorded which). CDR3: CSARGEGRSGANVLTF. CDR3 nucleotide sequence: TGCAGTGCTAGAGGGGAAGGGAGATCTGGGGCCAACGTCCTGACTTTC.